Reported below is one T cell receptor beta chain. What this receptor recognizes is not known. Within one base of it there is no much larger clone, and no base qualities were kept. The sample belongs to a study of graft-versus-host responses after intestinal transplantation listed by TCRdb under 2021. Regarding the study in general: The transplants that recipients received were multivisceral, liver-intestinal, or isolated intestinal. Rather than being sequenced by the commercial service, samples from a few later patients were sequenced in-house on an Illumina MiSeq and processed with MiXCR. After intestinal transplantation, graft-versus-host and host-versus-graft alloreactive T cell clones in the graft, circulation and bone marrow were tracked using bulk TCR-beta CDR3 sequencing. Alloreactive clones were identified by sequencing pre-transplant mixed lymphocyte reaction products and comparing these products with unstimulated pre-transplant donor and recipient T cells. A peak of at least 4% donor T cells among recipient peripheral blood mononuclear cells was the definition used for donor T cell macrochimerism. The cohort enrolled 24 intestinal transplant recipients, one of whom was a retransplant, and a few patients without pretransplant specimens were excluded. Anti-thymocyte globulin induction was given to all recipients, followed by maintenance tacrolimus and steroids for approximately three years. What the research found in general, with its limitations: In the allografts of patients with donor T cell macrochimerism, GvH to HvG T cell clonal ratios were high. The conclusions were limited by the relatively low number and heterogeneity of the intestinal transplant patients. Early after transplant, peak levels of circulating GvH clones were associated with declines in HvG clones. GvH clones were detected in recipient bone marrow, and some of these GvH clones were observed earlier in ileal mucosa or blood, consistent with an intestinal mucosal origin.

The library came from the immunoSEQ multiplex PCR assay. High-throughput TCR-beta CDR3 sequencing of genomic DNA from most patients was performed by Adaptive Biotechnologies. The original pipeline was this. TCR sequencing data for more than 15 patients were retrieved from Adaptive's ImmunoSEQ software; a few other patients were processed with MiXCR and VDJtools. Because the origin of CDR3 nucleotide sequences shared between donor and recipient could not be assigned, those sequences were removed. To count as alloreactive, a clone needed at least 2-fold expansion over unstimulated cells and a minimum CFSE-low frequency of 0.002% (template counts) or 0.001% (read counts). A clone was considered mappable if detected in the sequenced pre-transplant spleen, lymph node, or MLR CFSE-low populations of the donor or recipient. The cumulative frequency of alloreactive clones was calculated as a percentage of all sequences, weighted by copy number. What TCRdb holds here is the immuneACCESS table cut down to in-frame rearrangements. Part of the clones is not present; checked against another copy, under half of the missing clones reflect an unresolved V gene, and the others are unexplained. D and trimming were read from the DNA, whereas the V and J calls and clone size are those reported in that table. The sample table lists about 19,000 clones, roughly four fifths of them with a count of one. Approximately 2% of the sample belongs to the ten largest clones.

Blood samples were collected up to 4 times in the first month after transplant and then at least monthly when available. The cysteine opens and the phenylalanine closes a CDR3 of 14 amino acids. Here the CDR3 DNA is all that survives: 42 bases in frame from base 1. CDR1 MGHRA and CDR2 YSYEKL were looked up in the germline V gene. V is pruned by 7 bases and J by 10 bases, leaving 6 bases of the junction without a gene match. The origin of this receptor is a human patient who received an intestinal transplant, so some T cells may come from the graft donor. Here the chain combines TRBV4-1 and TRBJ2-1, with 14 middle bases fitting TRBD2. This material consisted of PBMCs, taken 14 days after transplant. The bases are TGCGCCAGCACGACTAGCGGGGGGGCGGAAGAGCAGTTCTTC. Its protein reads: CASTTSGGAEEQFF.